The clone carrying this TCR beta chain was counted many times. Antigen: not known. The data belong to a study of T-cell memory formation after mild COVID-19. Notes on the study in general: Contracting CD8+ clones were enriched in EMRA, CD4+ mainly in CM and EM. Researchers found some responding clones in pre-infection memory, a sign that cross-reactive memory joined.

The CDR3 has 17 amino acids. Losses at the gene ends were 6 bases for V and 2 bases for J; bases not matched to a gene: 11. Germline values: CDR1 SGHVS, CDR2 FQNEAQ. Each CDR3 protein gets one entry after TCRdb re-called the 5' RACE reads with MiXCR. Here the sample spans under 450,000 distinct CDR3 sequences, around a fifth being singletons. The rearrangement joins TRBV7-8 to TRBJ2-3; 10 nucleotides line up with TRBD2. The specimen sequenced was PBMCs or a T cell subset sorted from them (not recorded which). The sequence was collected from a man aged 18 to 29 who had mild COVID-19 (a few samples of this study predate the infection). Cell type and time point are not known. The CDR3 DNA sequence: TGTGCCAGCAGTAGAAAAGCGGGGGGGAAGAACACAGATACGCAGTATTTT. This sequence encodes CASSRKAGGKNTDTQYF.